Listed below are T cell receptor beta chains from one sample, sequenced in a study of OX40 agonist ivuxolimab in advanced cancers. TCRdb's copy holds only in-frame clones and misses some; the assay was immunoSEQ multiplex PCR. This sample carries 13,000 or so clones, around 80% of them seen once, and the ten largest clones take about 37%. Sequences were derived from CD4+ or CD8+ T cells sorted from blood, sampled in a trial of the OX40 agonist ivuxolimab. These receptors originate from an adult with an advanced solid tumor such as melanoma, head and neck, liver or kidney cancer. The CDR3 runs from the conserved cysteine through the conserved F or W. The D gene is left open where the match is weak. Clone size is stated in some rows and not others, as once, few, many or a class when expanded.

v_call	d_call	j_call	clone_size	cdr3_aa	cdr3_nt
TRBV6-5	NA	TRBJ2-7	NA	CASSYGGSYEQYF	TGTGCCAGCAGTTACGGCGGGTCCTACGAGCAGTACTTC
TRBV13	NA	TRBJ2-5	NA	CASSFRKWGETQYF	TGTGCCAGCAGCTTTAGAAAGTGGGGGGAGACCCAGTACTTC
TRBV10-2	TRBD2	TRBJ2-1	NA	CALLAGGPKGNEQFF	TGCGCACTCCTAGCGGGGGGGCCCAAGGGGAATGAGCAGTTCTTC
TRBV6-5	NA	TRBJ2-1	NA	CASRDLNEQFF	TGTGCCAGCAGGGATTTGAATGAGCAGTTCTTC
TRBV19	TRBD2	TRBJ2-3	few	CASSATSSSTDTQYF	TGTGCCAGTAGTGCGACTAGCTCTAGCACAGATACGCAGTATTTT
TRBV6-1	NA	TRBJ2-7	NA	CASSPRDHEQYF	TGTGCCAGCAGTCCCAGGGACCACGAGCAGTACTTC
TRBV27	NA	TRBJ2-5	once	CASSLTAYQETQYF	TGTGCCAGCAGTTTAACAGCGTATCAAGAGACCCAGTACTTC
TRBV5-5	TRBD1	TRBJ1-5	medium-sized	CASSIQGYSNQPQHF	TGTGCCAGCAGCATACAGGGGTATAGCAATCAGCCCCAGCATTTT
TRBV9	NA	TRBJ2-2	NA	CASSPTRGGLAPNTGELFF	TGTGCCAGCAGCCCAACCCGGGGCGGTTTGGCTCCGAACACCGGGGAGCTGTTTTTT
TRBV6-5	NA	TRBJ1-1	NA	CASSEWEMNTEAFF	TGTGCCAGCAGTGAATGGGAAATGAACACTGAAGCTTTCTTT
TRBV4-2	NA	TRBJ2-5	NA	CASSQARTQETQYF	TGTGCCAGCAGCCAAGCTCGGACTCAAGAGACCCAGTACTTC
TRBV6-1	TRBD1	TRBJ1-4	NA	CASSWTGGNEKLFF	TGTGCCAGCAGTTGGACAGGGGGGAATGAAAAACTGTTTTTT
TRBV10-1	NA	TRBJ1-1	NA	CASSEPYPGQGPDTASEAFF	TGCGCCAGCAGTGAGCCTTACCCGGGGCAGGGGCCCGACACTGCCAGTGAAGCTTTCTTT
TRBV9	TRBD2	TRBJ2-2	NA	CASSVGGRTSGPGGELFF	TGTGCCAGCAGCGTAGGGGGGCGCACTAGCGGCCCGGGGGGGGAGCTGTTTTTT
TRBV30	TRBD2	TRBJ2-1	NA	CAWSWGGNEQFF	TGTGCCTGGAGTTGGGGGGGTAATGAGCAGTTCTTC
TRBV15	NA	TRBJ2-3	once	CATTSEGKINTDTQYF	TGTGCCACCACATCGGAGGGGAAGATTAACACAGATACGCAGTATTTT
TRBV19	NA	TRBJ1-5	NA	CASSISHFSNQPQHF	TGTGCCAGTAGTATAAGTCACTTTAGCAATCAGCCCCAGCATTTT
TRBV6-6	TRBD1	TRBJ1-2	NA	CATLQGAGYGYTF	TGTGCCACACTTCAGGGGGCGGGCTATGGCTACACCTTC
TRBV28	NA	TRBJ1-1	NA	CASSLGGHPNTEAFF	TGTGCCAGCAGTTTAGGGGGACACCCGAACACTGAAGCTTTCTTT
TRBV15	NA	TRBJ2-2	NA	CATSTTENTGELFF	TGTGCCACCAGCACTACAGAGAACACCGGGGAGCTGTTTTTT
TRBV6-1	TRBD1	TRBJ1-5	once	CASSEQGARGNQPQHF	TGTGCCAGCAGTGAGCAGGGGGCCAGGGGCAATCAGCCCCAGCATTTT
TRBV2	NA	TRBJ2-2	NA	CASRDSLTGELFF	TGTGCCAGCAGGGACAGTTTGACCGGGGAGCTGTTTTTT
TRBV5-6	TRBD1	TRBJ1-5	NA	CASSFQGAWSNQPQHF	TGTGCCAGCAGCTTCCAGGGGGCTTGGAGCAATCAGCCCCAGCATTTT
TRBV5-1	NA	TRBJ2-5	NA	CASRPRETQYF	TGCGCCAGCAGACCGAGAGAGACCCAGTACTTC
TRBV30	NA	TRBJ1-1	medium-sized	CAYSGGGWNTEAFF	TGTGCCTACAGCGGTGGTGGATGGAACACTGAAGCTTTCTTT
TRBV9	NA	TRBJ2-7	NA	CASSVGGMPYEQYF	TGTGCCAGCAGCGTCGGCGGCATGCCCTACGAGCAGTACTTC
TRBV4-2	TRBD2	TRBJ2-3	few	CASSQGAGESDTQYF	TGTGCCAGCAGCCAAGGAGCGGGAGAATCAGATACGCAGTATTTT
TRBV25-1	NA	TRBJ2-2	NA	CASSALTSNTGELFF	TGTGCCAGCAGTGCCCTCACCTCGAACACCGGGGAGCTGTTTTTT
TRBV5-6	NA	TRBJ2-7	NA	CASSLTGSEQYF	TGTGCCAGCAGCTTGACGGGATCCGAGCAGTACTTC
TRBV13	NA	TRBJ2-5	NA	CASSLGSGYQETQYF	TGTGCCAGCAGCTTAGGGTCGGGCTACCAAGAGACCCAGTACTTC
TRBV7-9	NA	TRBJ2-5	NA	CASSPPGQETQYF	TGTGCCAGCAGCCCCCCTGGCCAAGAGACCCAGTACTTC
TRBV28	NA	TRBJ2-3	once	CASSLVSGTDTQYF	TGTGCCAGCAGTTTGGTATCCGGCACAGATACGCAGTATTTT
TRBV4-1	NA	TRBJ2-5	once	CASSQEIVRETQYF	TGCGCCAGCAGCCAAGAAATAGTCAGGGAGACCCAGTACTTC
TRBV5-1	NA	TRBJ2-7	NA	CASSPRSGEDEQYF	TGCGCCAGCAGCCCCCGGTCAGGTGAAGACGAGCAGTACTTC
TRBV7-9	NA	TRBJ1-2	few	CVGDPANYGYTF	TGTGTCGGGGACCCTGCTAACTATGGCTACACCTTC
TRBV4-1	NA	TRBJ1-3	medium-sized	CASSLDSYSGNTIYF	TGCGCCAGCAGCCTAGACAGTTACTCTGGAAACACCATATATTTT
TRBV9	TRBD2	TRBJ2-3	NA	CASSVGGGSGTDTQYF	TGTGCCAGCAGCGTAGGGGGCGGGAGCGGCACAGATACGCAGTATTTT
TRBV7-8	NA	TRBJ1-5	few	CASSLAPGPEGKQPQHF	TGTGCCAGCAGCTTAGCACCGGGGCCAGAGGGGAAGCAGCCCCAGCATTTT
TRBV6-1	NA	TRBJ1-3	once	CASSEGWNSGNTIYF	TGTGCCAGCAGTGAAGGATGGAACTCTGGAAACACCATATATTTT
TRBV7-9	NA	TRBJ1-1	few	CASSPRDEAFF	TGTGCCAGCAGCCCCAGGGATGAAGCTTTCTTT
TRBV19	NA	TRBJ2-1	medium-sized	CASSILVWLDEQFF	TGTGCCAGTAGTATCCTTGTGTGGTTGGATGAGCAGTTCTTC
TRBV9	NA	TRBJ2-7	NA	CASSVGDEQYF	TGTGCCAGCAGCGTAGGGGACGAGCAGTACTTC
TRBV9	TRBD1	TRBJ1-2	large	CASSTTGGSYGYTF	TGTGCCAGCAGCACAACAGGGGGCAGCTATGGCTACACCTTC
TRBV11-3	NA	TRBJ2-2	NA	CASSSDGNTGELFF	TGTGCCAGCAGCTCGGACGGGAACACCGGGGAGCTGTTTTTT
TRBV27	NA	TRBJ2-5	NA	CASSIGSSGEETQYF	TGTGCCAGCAGTATTGGGTCGAGCGGTGAAGAGACCCAGTACTTC
TRBV6-5	TRBD2	TRBJ2-5	once	CASSLAGGRQETQYF	TGTGCCAGCAGTCTAGCGGGGGGTAGGCAAGAGACCCAGTACTTC